The rows below give T cell receptor beta chains drawn from one sample of a study of blood T cells in healthy people across ages. TCRdb analysed the 5' RACE reads with MiXCR anew, one entry per CDR3 protein. The sample includes roughly 800,000 distinct CDR3 sequences, more than 25% of them seen just once. The same data also contributed to another study, on T cells of mothers and their children.

Material for sequencing was blood. Receptors were obtained from a boy aged 5-17 years in good health. CDR3s include the opening cysteine and the closing phenylalanine or tryptophan. D genes are given only for firm matches. Size values are once, few and many counts, or a class for expanded clones, and some rows have none.

j_call | clone_size | d_call | v_call | cdr3_aa | cdr3_nt
TRBJ2-7 | few | - | TRBV28 | CATNEGYEQYF | TGTGCCACCAACGAGGGCTACGAGCAGTACTTC
TRBJ2-5 | - | TRBD2 | TRBV7-2 | CASSLGPGLAGGQETQYF | TGTGCCAGCAGCTTAGGCCCCGGACTAGCGGGCGGCCAAGAGACCCAGTACTTC
TRBJ2-7 | - | - | TRBV25-1 | CASSGPGTAAYEQYF | TGTGCCAGCAGTGGACCCGGGACGGCTGCCTACGAGCAGTACTTC
TRBJ2-5 | few | - | TRBV7-8 | CASSLGGGASDGKRPQYF | TGTGCCAGCAGCTTAGGGGGCGGGGCTAGCGACGGGAAGAGACCCCAGTACTTC
TRBJ1-2 | few | - | TRBV12-5 | CASGRDSNYGYTF | TGTGCTAGTGGTAGGGACTCCAACTATGGCTACACCTTC
TRBJ2-5 | many | TRBD2 | TRBV12-3/TRBV12-4 | CASSWTSGEETQYF | TGTGCCAGCAGTTGGACTAGCGGGGAAGAGACCCAGTACTTC
TRBJ2-1 | - | TRBD2 | TRBV7-7 | CASSLGTSGYEQFF | TGTGCTAGCAGCTTGGGGACTAGCGGCTATGAGCAGTTCTTC
TRBJ2-1 | few | - | TRBV28 | CASSGKLVGENEQFF | TGTGCCAGCAGTGGCAAGTTAGTGGGAGAAAATGAGCAGTTCTTC
TRBJ2-1 | few | - | TRBV29-1 | CSVLGGSYNEQFF | TGCAGCGTCCTGGGGGGATCCTACAATGAGCAGTTCTTC
TRBJ2-5 | - | - | TRBV19 | CASSMAETQYF | TGTGCCAGTAGTATGGCAGAGACCCAGTACTTC
TRBJ2-1 | - | - | TRBV9 | CASSFNWNEQFF | TGTGCCAGCAGCTTCAATTGGAATGAGCAGTTCTTC